This T cell receptor beta chain comes out of a study of T cells in Graves' hyperthyroidism and ophthalmopathy. Trimming took off 6 bases at V and 7 bases at J, with 24 bases between the two ends. The CDR3 length is 15 residues. Germline CDR1 DFQATT, CDR2 SNEGSKA (reference sequence). No ophthalmopathy progression within 18 months constituted stable Graves' hyperthyroidism. Diagnosis of hyperthyroidism was new in patients aged 18 to 65, and its duration was under 2 months. Those patients with uncontrolled infection, other autoimmune disease, pregnancy or lactation were excluded. Study results and limitations: Median prediction lead before ophthalmopathy onset was six to eight months with the model.

This clonotype turned up a few times. Its antigen is not known. Authors of the study amplified TCR beta CDR3 regions from RNA transcripts. RT-PCR in the first round (using the HTBI primer set) targeted the TCR CDR3. Via MiXCR, TCRdb re-called the multiplex PCR reads, giving one row per CDR3 protein. Of hundreds of thousands of distinct CDR3 sequences detected, more than 45% appear once; the ten largest clones hold approximately 8.2%. The sequenced material came from peripheral blood or thyroid tissue (not recorded which). The chain carries TRBV20-1 and TRBJ1-1, with a tentative D call TRBD1 (5 bases). The clonotype was recovered from a woman aged 18-29 years with Graves' hyperthyroidism. The CDR3 is CSAKPSQGGYFEAFF. CDR3 DNA sequence: TGCAGTGCCAAACCTAGCCAGGGTGGTTATTTTGAAGCTTTCTTT.